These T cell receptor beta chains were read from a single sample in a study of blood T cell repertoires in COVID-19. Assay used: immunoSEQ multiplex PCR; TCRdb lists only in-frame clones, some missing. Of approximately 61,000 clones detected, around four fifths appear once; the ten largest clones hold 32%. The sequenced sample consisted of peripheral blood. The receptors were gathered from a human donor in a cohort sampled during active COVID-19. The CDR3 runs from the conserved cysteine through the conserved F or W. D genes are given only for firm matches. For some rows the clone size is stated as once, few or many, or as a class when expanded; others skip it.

TGTGCCAGCAGCTTTCAGGCTAGCGAATACAATGAGCAGTTCTTC	CASSFQASEYNEQFF	-	-	TRBV7-8	TRBJ2-1
TGTGCCAGCAGTCTCGACAGGGTCCACACTGAAGCTTTCTTT	CASSLDRVHTEAFF	TRBD1	-	TRBV6-2/TRBV6-3	TRBJ1-1
TGTGCCACCAGCAGAGCCGGTCGACAGGGTGAGGTCGAGCAGTACTTC	CATSRAGRQGEVEQYF	TRBD1	-	TRBV15	TRBJ2-7
TGCGCCAGCAGCTTGGCGTCTCGCAGGACAGGGGCATACTATGGCTACACCTTC	CASSLASRRTGAYYGYTF	TRBD1	-	TRBV5-1	TRBJ1-2
TGTGCTAGTGGTTTGGTACTAGGGGGGGCCGCAGAGACCCAGTACTTC	CASGLVLGGAAETQYF	-	-	TRBV12-5	TRBJ2-5
TGTGCCAGCAGTGACAGGGGGCACTCCTACGAGCAGTACTTC	CASSDRGHSYEQYF	TRBD1	-	TRBV6-1	TRBJ2-7
TGTGCCAGCAGTGACCTTGACAGGGCCGGCTACACCTTC	CASSDLDRAGYTF	TRBD1	-	TRBV6-4	TRBJ1-2
TGCGCCAGCAGCCAATTGCCGGGAGCCTACAATGAGCAGTTCTTC	CASSQLPGAYNEQFF	-	-	TRBV4-1	TRBJ2-1
TGTGCCAGCACCGAACAGTACACCGGGGAGCTGTTTTTT	CASTEQYTGELFF	-	-	TRBV12-3/TRBV12-4	TRBJ2-2
TGTGCCAGTAGGTTGGGAGGCAATCAGCCCCAGCATTTT	CASRLGGNQPQHF	-	-	TRBV19	TRBJ1-5
TGTGCCAGCAGGGAGGACCACGAGCAGTACTTC	CASREDHEQYF	-	-	TRBV21-1	TRBJ2-7
TGTGCCAGCAGCGCAACAGGGAATAGCAATCAGCCCCAGCATTTT	CASSATGNSNQPQHF	-	many	TRBV5-5	TRBJ1-5
TGTGCCAGCAGCCAAGAAAAACCGGGACAGAGCACAGATACGCAGTATTTT	CASSQEKPGQSTDTQYF	TRBD1	-	TRBV3-1/TRBV3-2	TRBJ2-3